The T cell receptor beta chain described here comes from a study of blood T cells in healthy people across ages. This CDR3 region has 16 residues. The ends were cut back, 1 base at V and 4 bases at J, with 17 bases in the middle. The germline V gene encodes CDR1 LGHNA and CDR2 YSLEER. Primed by a sample-barcoded 5' primer and a J-beta primer mix, a second PCR proceeded for roughly 7 to 12 cycles. MiXCR, applied by TCRdb to the 5' RACE reads, yields one record per CDR3 protein. The table has approximately 1,700,000 distinct CDR3 sequences, 39% seen once. The chain combines TRBV4-3 with TRBJ2-7, with a possible D match to TRBD2 (5 bases). Material for sequencing was blood. This receptor was taken from a human donor in good health. The CDR3 DNA is TGCGCCAGCAGCCAAGGAACACCTCCCTCGGGGTACGAGCAGTACTTC. Its protein product is CASSQGTPPSGYEQYF.